What follows are 14 T cell receptor beta chains derived from one specimen sequenced in a study of OX40 agonist ivuxolimab in advanced cancers. Using immunoSEQ multiplex PCR, the repertoire was profiled, and TCRdb retains in-frame clones only, with some absent. The sample has 65,000 to 95,000 clones; about nine tenths are singletons. The sequencing used CD4+ or CD8+ T cells sorted from blood, collected in a trial of the OX40 agonist ivuxolimab. These receptors all stem from an adult with an advanced solid tumor such as melanoma, head and neck, liver or kidney cancer.

This sequence joins TRBV5-1 and TRBJ1-2; 7 positions match TRBD1. The length of the CDR3 is 15 residues. The V gene's germline CDR1 is SGHRS and CDR2 YFSETQ. The trim removed 0 bases at V and 3 bases at J, leaving 5 bases unmatched. This CDR3 reads CASSLVAGGDYGYTF. In DNA, the CDR3 is TGCGCCAGCAGCTTGGTGGCAGGGGGAGACTATGGCTACACCTTC.

The chain joins TRBV7-2 to TRBJ1-3; D is possibly TRBD1 (5 bases). Germline CDR1 and CDR2: SGHTA and FQGNSA. The V and J ends lost 4 bases and 6 bases respectively, with 13 bases between them. The CDR3 is made up of 14 amino acids. CDR3 sequence: CASSSPGPQNTIYF. CDR3 in DNA: TGTGCCAGCAGCTCCCCGGGACCCCAAAACACCATATATTTT.

This clone was seen a few times. The V call is TRBV6-1, the J call TRBJ1-6; D uncertain. This CDR3 spans 13 amino acids. Germline V gives CDR1 MNHNS, CDR2 SASEGT. Trimming took off 3 bases at V and 5 bases at J, with 5 bases between the two ends. The CDR3 bases are TGTGCCAGCAGTGACAGTAATAATTCACCCCTCCACTTT. This translates into CASSDSNNSPLHF.

This clone appeared a single time. The V call is TRBV7-6, the J call TRBJ2-7; a possible D gene is TRBD1 (5 bases). In germline, CDR1 is SGHVS, CDR2 FNYEAQ. V was shortened by 5 bases and J by 3 bases, with 14 bases between the two germline ends. The length of the CDR3 is 14 residues. CDR3: CASSQGTWSYEQYF. CDR3 sequence (DNA): TGTGCCAGCAGCCAGGGTACGTGGAGCTACGAGCAGTACTTC.

This clone was counted once. V is TRBV9 and J is TRBJ2-1, with D possibly being TRBD1 (5 bases). The CDR3 extends over 15 amino acids. Germline loops: CDR1 SGDLS, CDR2 YYNGEE. The V end lost 1 base, the J end lost 1 base, and 9 bases lay between the germline ends. The CDR3 sequence: CASSVQGLSYNEQFF. The CDR3 DNA reads TGTGCCAGCAGCGTACAGGGTTTGTCCTACAATGAGCAGTTCTTC.

The chain is built from TRBV6-1 and TRBJ1-2, with a weak D call TRBD1 (5 bases). In germline, CDR1 is MNHNS, CDR2 SASEGT. Trimming cost V 7 bases and J 7 bases, with 22 bases left between them. CDR3 length: 15 amino acids. CDR3 sequence (DNA): TGTGCCAGCACCGAGAGTATAGTCGGGGGTGGTGGCTACACCTTC. Amino acids: CASTESIVGGGGYTF.

This rearrangement joins TRBV5-8 to TRBJ1-5; the D is unclear. The CDR3 contains 14 residues. CDR1 is SGHTS, CDR2 YDEGEE, per germline. V gave up 4 bases and J gave up 6 bases, with 14 bases separating them. In nucleotides, the CDR3 is TGTGCCAGCAGCAAGTACATCGAGGGTCAGCCCCAGCATTTT. It specifies CASSKYIEGQPQHF. The full variable domain, with the rest looked up from reference TRBV5-8 and TRBJ1-5, is EAGVTQSPTHLIKTRGQQATLRCSPISGHTSVYWYQQALGLGLQFLLWYDEGEERNRGNFPPRFSGRQFPNYSSELNVNALELEDSALYLCASSKYIEGQPQHFGDGTRLSIL.

This clone was recorded a few times. The chain uses TRBV19 and TRBJ2-1, with a weak D call TRBD1 (5 bases). This CDR3 region has 12 residues. Per germline, CDR1 LNHDA and CDR2 SQIVND (reference sequence). The V end lost 8 bases, the J end lost 7 bases, and 12 bases lay between the germline ends. CDR3 loop: CASQGRVNEQFF. The CDR3 nucleotides read TGTGCCAGTCAGGGCAGGGTAAATGAGCAGTTCTTC.

This clone was counted only a few times. J is TRBJ2-1 and V is TRBV10-1, with D hard to call. V shed 3 bases and J shed 9 bases, with 9 bases lying between them. The CDR3 loop spans 12 amino acids. Looked up from germline, CDR1 is WNHNN and CDR2 is SYGVQD (reference sequence). The CDR3 spells CASSEIGLEQFF. CDR3 DNA sequence: TGCGCCAGCAGTGAAATCGGGCTTGAGCAGTTCTTC.

V gene TRBV5-1 combines with J gene TRBJ2-6; 7 positions match TRBD1. The CDR3 spans 16 residues. Germline values: CDR1 SGHRS, CDR2 YFSETQ. The V segment lost 4 bases and the J segment 2 bases; nucleotides outside the gene matches: 6. The chain's CDR3 is CASSPSTGTGANVLTF. Here the CDR3 DNA reads TGCGCCAGCAGCCCGTCGACAGGGACTGGGGCCAACGTCCTGACTTTC.

The chain links TRBV19 to TRBJ1-3, with D perhaps matching TRBD1 (6 bases). The CDR3 has 15 amino acids. Trimming took 3 bases from V and 0 from J, leaving 9 bases between them. In germline, CDR1 is LNHDA, CDR2 SQIVND (reference sequence). Here the CDR3 reads CASSMWGRSGNTIYF. The CDR3 DNA follows: TGTGCCAGTAGTATGTGGGGGCGCTCTGGAAACACCATATATTTT. Combining the CDR3 with reference TRBV19 and TRBJ1-3 gives the whole variable domain DGGITQSPKYLFRKEGQNVTLSCEQNLNHDAMYWYRQDPGQGLRLIYYSQIVNDFQKGDIAEGYSVSREKKESFPLTVTSAQKNPTAFYLCASSMWGRSGNTIYFGEGSWLTVV.

The chain employs TRBV12-2 and TRBJ2-1; the table's D call of TRBD2 was not tested on the DNA. TRBV12-2 is a documented pseudogene. CDR3 length equals 19 residues. The CDR3 DNA is TGTGCAAGTCGCCCGACGACTAGCGGGAGCGTCAGCTCCTACAATGAGCAGTTCTTC. It codes for CASRPTTSGSVSSYNEQFF.

CDR3 amino acids: CASSLSWGRLNTEAFF. In DNA form, the CDR3 reads TGCGCCAGCAGCTTGAGTTGGGGACGGCTAAACACTGAAGCTTTCTTT. V is TRBV5-1 and J is TRBJ1-1; possibly TRBD1 for D (5 bases). The length of the CDR3 is 16 residues. V was shortened by 1 base and J by 2 bases, with 15 bases between the two germline ends. Germline V lookup: CDR1 SGHRS, CDR2 YFSETQ.

The rearrangement joins TRBV28 to TRBJ2-3, with 8 nucleotides matching TRBD2. Trimming took 5 bases from V and 2 from J; bases not matched to a gene: 3. Germline V CDR1 and CDR2: MDHEN, SYDVKM. This CDR3 contains 14 residues. The CDR3 nucleotides read TGTGCCAGCAGTGAGCGGGAGAACACAGATACGCAGTATTTT. Amino acid sequence: CASSERENTDTQYF.